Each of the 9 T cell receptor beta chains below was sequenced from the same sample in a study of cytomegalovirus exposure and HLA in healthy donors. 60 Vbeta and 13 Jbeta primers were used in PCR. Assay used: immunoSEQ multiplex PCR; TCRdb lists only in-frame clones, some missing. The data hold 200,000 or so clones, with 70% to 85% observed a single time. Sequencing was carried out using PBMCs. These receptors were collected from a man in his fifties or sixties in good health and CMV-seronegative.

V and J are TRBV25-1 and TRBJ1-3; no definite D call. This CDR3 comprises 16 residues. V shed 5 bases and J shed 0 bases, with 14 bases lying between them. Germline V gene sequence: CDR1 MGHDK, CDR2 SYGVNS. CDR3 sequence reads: CASSPYTDNSGNTIYF. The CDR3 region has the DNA TGTGCCAGCAGTCCTTACACCGATAACTCTGGAAACACCATATATTTT.

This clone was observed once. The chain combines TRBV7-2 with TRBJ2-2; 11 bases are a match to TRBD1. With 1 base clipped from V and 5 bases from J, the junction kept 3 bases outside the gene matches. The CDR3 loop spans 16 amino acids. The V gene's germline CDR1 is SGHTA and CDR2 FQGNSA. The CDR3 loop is CASSLVGQGGTGELFF. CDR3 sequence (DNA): TGTGCCAGCAGCTTAGTGGGACAGGGGGGAACCGGGGAGCTGTTTTTT. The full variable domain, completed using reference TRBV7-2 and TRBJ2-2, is GAGVSQSPSNKVTEKGKDVELRCDPISGHTALYWYRQSLGQGLEFLIYFQGNSAPDKSGLPSDRFSAERTGGSVSTLTIQRTQQEDSAVYLCASSLVGQGGTGELFFGEGSRLTVL.

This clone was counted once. The CDR3 DNA follows: TGTGCCAGCAGCTTAGCGCCGGGGGTGGCTGAAAAACTGTTTTTT. This codes for CASSLAPGVAEKLFF. The chain combines TRBV7-2 with TRBJ1-4, with a tentative D call TRBD1 (5 bases). Germline V gene sequence: CDR1 SGHTA, CDR2 FQGNSA. CDR3 length: 15 residues. Trimming cost V 0 bases and J 7 bases, with 12 bases left between them.

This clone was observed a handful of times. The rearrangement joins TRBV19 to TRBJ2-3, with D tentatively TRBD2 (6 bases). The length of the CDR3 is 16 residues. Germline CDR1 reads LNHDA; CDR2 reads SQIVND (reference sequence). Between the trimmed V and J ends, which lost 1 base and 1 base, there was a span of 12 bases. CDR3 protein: CASSIVSGGGTDTQYF. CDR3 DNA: TGTGCCAGTAGTATAGTATCCGGGGGTGGCACAGATACGCAGTATTTT. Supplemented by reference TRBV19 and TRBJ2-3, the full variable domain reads DGGITQSPKYLFRKEGQNVTLSCEQNLNHDAMYWYRQDPGQGLRLIYYSQIVNDFQKGDIAEGYSVSREKKESFPLTVTSAQKNPTAFYLCASSIVSGGGTDTQYFGPGTRLTVL.

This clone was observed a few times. This CDR3 is CASSGRDRGNDEQYF. In DNA, the CDR3 is TGTGCCAGCAGTGGCCGGGACAGGGGGAATGACGAGCAGTACTTC. V is TRBV6-1 and J is TRBJ2-7; 11 bases line up with TRBD1. The CDR3 sequence is 15 residues long. The germline V gene encodes CDR1 MNHNS and CDR2 SASEGT. V gave up 4 bases and J gave up 5 bases; unmatched junction bases: 7.

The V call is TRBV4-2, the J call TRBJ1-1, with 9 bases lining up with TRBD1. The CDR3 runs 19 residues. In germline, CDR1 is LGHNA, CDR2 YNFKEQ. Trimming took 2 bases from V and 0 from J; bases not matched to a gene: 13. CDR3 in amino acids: CASSQFLPGQGRMNTEAFF. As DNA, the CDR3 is TGTGCCAGCAGCCAATTCCTTCCGGGACAGGGTAGAATGAACACTGAAGCTTTCTTT.

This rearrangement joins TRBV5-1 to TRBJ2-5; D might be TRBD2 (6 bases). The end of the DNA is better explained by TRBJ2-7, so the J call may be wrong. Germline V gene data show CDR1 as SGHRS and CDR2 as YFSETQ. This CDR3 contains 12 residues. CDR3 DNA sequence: TGCGCCAGCAGCACGGGGGAGTACGAGCAGTACTTC. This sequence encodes CASSTGEYEQYF.

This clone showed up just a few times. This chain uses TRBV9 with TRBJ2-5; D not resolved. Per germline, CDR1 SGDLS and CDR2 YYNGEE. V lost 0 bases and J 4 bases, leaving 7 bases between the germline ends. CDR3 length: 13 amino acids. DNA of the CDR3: TGTGCCAGCAGCGTAGGGCAGTCAGAGACCCAGTACTTC. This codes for CASSVGQSETQYF.

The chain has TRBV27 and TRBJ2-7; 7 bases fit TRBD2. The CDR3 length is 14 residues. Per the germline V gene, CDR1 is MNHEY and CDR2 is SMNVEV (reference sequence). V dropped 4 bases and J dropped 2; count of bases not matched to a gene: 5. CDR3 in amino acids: CASSSLAGAYEQYF. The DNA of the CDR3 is TGTGCCAGCAGTTCTTTAGCGGGCGCCTACGAGCAGTACTTC.